This T cell receptor beta chain was observed in a study of shared clonotypes between healthy human individuals. CDR3 length: 11 residues. CDR1 and CDR2 (germline): DFQATT, SNEGSKA (reference sequence). General observations from the study: Estimated richness values were generally larger in naive subsets than in memory subsets. The generation probabilities recorded for non-shared clonotypes fell below those of clonotypes shared by all four donors. Sequencing of the sorted subsets was shown by rarefaction to be incomplete despite large depth.

The assay was immunoSEQ multiplex PCR, and TCRdb's table has in-frame clones only and misses some. Here the sample spans 2 million to 3 million clones, 93% being singletons. None of the donors, who were healthy HIV-negative adults, had recently had acute infections or vaccinations. Points on this clone: Its target is unknown.

The sample taken for sequencing was naive CD4+ T cells from PBMCs. Subset reported: CD45RA+ positively selected. The genes are TRBV20-1 and TRBJ2-7; D might be TRBD1 (6 bases). The origin of this receptor is a man between 18 and 35 years old in good health. Some clones in this sample may be carry-over from other donors' samples. CDR3 region: CSRGQPYEQYF. The CDR3 nucleotides are TGCAGCCGAGGACAGCCCTACGAGCAGTACTTC.